The source of this T cell receptor (beta chain) is a study of STAT3 mutations in large granular lymphocyte leukemia. Overall study: Among longitudinally sequenced T-LGLL patients, roughly half had canonical activating STAT3 mutations detected.

Study findings and constraints: All newly emerging clones after therapy were STAT3 wild type. Variable sampling intervals and differing treatment regimens complicated linking therapy response to TCR clonal burden changes. In T-cell large granular lymphocyte leukemia, about half of patients showed multiple immunodominant subclonotypes.

This clone was picked up a small number of times. The antigen is not known. This CDR3 has 15 amino acids. The trim removed 3 bases at V and 7 bases at J, leaving 7 bases unmatched. Germline assignment: CDR1 MNHNS and CDR2 SASEGT. Profiled with immunoSEQ multiplex PCR; TCRdb holds only in-frame clones, not every one. The sample contains about 10,000 clones, about 50% of which appear only once. This sequence joins TRBV6-1 and TRBJ2-1; 9 bases fit TRBD2. The source of this sequence is a boy between 10 and 17 years old with T-cell large granular lymphocyte leukemia. Some clones in this sample may be carry-over from other donors' samples. The sequenced sample was peripheral blood mononuclear cells. The CDR3 spells CASSEKPSGENEQFF. DNA for the CDR3: TGTGCCAGCAGTGAGAAGCCTAGCGGGGAAAATGAGCAGTTCTTC.